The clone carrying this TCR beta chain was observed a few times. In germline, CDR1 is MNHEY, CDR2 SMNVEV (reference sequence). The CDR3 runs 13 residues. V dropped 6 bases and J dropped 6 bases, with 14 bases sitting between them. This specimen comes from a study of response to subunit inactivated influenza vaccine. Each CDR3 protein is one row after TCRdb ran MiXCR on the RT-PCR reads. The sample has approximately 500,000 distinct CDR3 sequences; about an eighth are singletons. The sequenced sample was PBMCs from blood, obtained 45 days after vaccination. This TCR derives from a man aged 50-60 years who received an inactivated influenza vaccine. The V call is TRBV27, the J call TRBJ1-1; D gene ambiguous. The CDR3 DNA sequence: TGTGCCAGCAGACCCTTCCCGGCGTCTGAAGCTTTCTTT. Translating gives CASRPFPASEAFF.